This T cell receptor beta chain derives from a study of radiation and T cells in renal cell carcinoma. The study, taken as a whole, reports: From baseline, blood top tumor clonotypes peaked at 2 weeks post-radiation.

The CDR3 is made up of 15 amino acids. Unmatched junction bases numbered 9, after V lost 3 bases and J lost 6 bases. Germline loops: CDR1 GTSNPN, CDR2 SVGIG (reference sequence). Time point defined: blood 4 weeks post-SBRT, at nephrectomy. Indicated treatment: 15 Gy SBRT to primary tumor, nephrectomy 4 weeks later. The repertoire was sequenced with immunoSEQ multiplex PCR; TCRdb's copy has only in-frame clones and lacks some. The sample comprises 80,000 or so clones, roughly nine tenths of which are singletons, and over 5.5% rests with the top ten. Turning to this clone: Its antigen is as yet unknown.

This TCR derives from a woman in her 70s with renal cell carcinoma. This chain joins TRBV30 and TRBJ2-2, with 8 nucleotides matching TRBD2. This sample comprised blood, obtained from a patient whose treatment included radiotherapy and nephrectomy. CDR3 region: CAWSVGTRVSGELFF. CDR3 in DNA: TGTGCCTGGAGCGTCGGGACTAGGGTCTCCGGGGAGCTGTTTTTT.